The next 4 T cell receptor beta chains were all read from a single sample in a study of cytomegalovirus exposure and HLA in healthy donors. The PCR ran on 60 Vbeta and 13 Jbeta primers. TCRdb's copy holds only in-frame clones and misses some; the assay was immunoSEQ multiplex PCR. The sample contains about 90,000 clones, 70% to 80% of which appear only once. What was sequenced was PBMCs. These receptors came from an older woman in good health and CMV-seropositive.

The gene calls are TRBV27 and TRBJ1-5, with TRBD1 identical over 8 bases. The CDR3 runs to 15 residues. Germline CDR1 is MNHEY and CDR2 is SMNVEV (reference sequence). The ends lost 6 bases at V and 4 bases at J; junction bases unmatched: 8. CDR3 amino acids: CASSPGTGANQPQHF. CDR3 sequence (DNA): TGTGCCAGCAGCCCGGGGACAGGCGCAAATCAGCCCCAGCATTTT.

The chain has TRBV9 and TRBJ1-1, with D perhaps matching TRBD1 (5 bases). This CDR3 spans 15 amino acids. The V end lost 3 bases, the J end lost 4 bases, and 16 bases lay between the germline ends. Germline values: CDR1 SGDLS, CDR2 YYNGEE. DNA of the CDR3: TGTGCCAGCAGCGCCCGGGCGGGGGGGATCACTGAAGCTTTCTTT. As protein: CASSARAGGITEAFF.

V and J are TRBV4-1 and TRBJ2-3, with 7 bases aligning to TRBD2. The junction had 14 bases not matched to a gene; V was cut back by 3 bases and J by 5 bases. Germline-derived CDR1 and CDR2 are MGHRA and YSYEKL. The length of the CDR3 is 17 residues. Here the CDR3 DNA reads TGCGCCAGCAGCCAGGTCGGCGGGAGATTTGGGGTAGATACGCAGTATTTT. It encodes CASSQVGGRFGVDTQYF.

The chain combines TRBV30 with TRBJ1-4; 7 bases align to TRBD1. Unmatched junction bases numbered 12, after V lost 4 bases and J lost 7 bases. This CDR3 spans 15 amino acids. Germline V lookup: CDR1 GTSNPN, CDR2 SVGIG (reference sequence). The chain's CDR3 is CAWTSRTGWGEKLFF. The CDR3 coding sequence is TGTGCCTGGACCTCCAGGACAGGCTGGGGTGAAAAACTGTTTTTT.